Listed below are T cell receptor beta chains from one sample, sequenced in a study of early T cells in non-severe SARS-CoV-2 infection. In TCRdb, the 5' RACE reads were re-called with MiXCR into one record per CDR3 protein. The profile shows about 83,000 distinct CDR3 sequences, about 10% of them singletons. Specimen: whole blood, collected at baseline. These receptor sequences come from an adult who was a healthcare worker with PCR-confirmed SARS-CoV-2 infection or an uninfected control (not recorded which). Each CDR3 is given with its conserved first and last residue. Each record gives: clone size, V gene, D gene, CDR3 length, J gene, CDR3 protein, CDR3 DNA. D genes are given only for firm matches. Size is stated for part of the rows, as once, few or many counts, or as a class when the clone is expanded.

few,TRBV5-4,TRBD2,17,TRBJ2-1,CASSLFGLAEAYNEQFF,TGTGCCAGCAGCTTGTTTGGCCTAGCGGAAGCTTACAATGAGCAGTTCTTC
-,TRBV11-2,TRBD1,14,TRBJ1-2,CASRLGQGAYGYTF,TGTGCCAGCAGGCTGGGACAGGGCGCCTATGGCTACACCTTC
-,TRBV6-1,-,16,TRBJ1-4,CASSKTAGYIAEKLFF,TGTGCCAGCAGTAAAACGGCGGGGTATATCGCGGAAAAACTGTTTTTT
few,TRBV12-3/TRBV12-4,-,12,TRBJ1-2,CASSFDGYGYTF,TGTGCCAGCAGTTTCGATGGGTATGGCTACACCTTC
many,TRBV7-3,-,16,TRBJ1-1,CASSYRSYYPNTEAFF,TGTGCCAGCAGCTACCGGTCCTACTACCCGAACACTGAAGCTTTCTTT
few,TRBV20-1,-,12,TRBJ2-1,CSNGRGKDEQFF,TGCAGTAACGGGAGAGGGAAGGATGAGCAGTTCTTC
few,TRBV24-1,-,14,TRBJ2-1,CATSDLGHYNEQFF,TGTGCCACCAGTGATTTAGGCCATTACAATGAGCAGTTCTTC
-,TRBV7-2,TRBD1,16,TRBJ2-4,CASSLIQTGGTNIQYF,TGTGCCAGCAGCTTAATCCAGACAGGGGGCACAAACATTCAGTACTTC
-,TRBV4-1,TRBD1,19,TRBJ2-1,CASSQERDRGPLTYNEQFF,TGCGCCAGCAGCCAAGAGAGGGACAGGGGACCCCTTACCTACAATGAGCAGTTCTTC
many,TRBV7-3,-,13,TRBJ1-1,CASSAQQNTEAFF,TGTGCCAGCAGCGCACAACAGAACACTGAAGCTTTCTTT
few,TRBV6-1,TRBD1,14,TRBJ1-1,CASSKDGTETEAFF,TGTGCCAGCAGCAAAGATGGGACAGAGACTGAAGCTTTCTTT
-,TRBV9,-,15,TRBJ2-1,CASSVQTRQGNEQFF,TGTGCCAGCAGCGTTCAGACTCGCCAGGGGAATGAGCAGTTCTTC
many,TRBV3-1,-,17,TRBJ2-2,CASSRMPTGENTGELFF,TGTGCCAGCAGCCGGATGCCCACCGGGGAGAACACCGGGGAGCTGTTTTTT
-,TRBV28,TRBD1,15,TRBJ1-5,CASSPPDRGIGPQHF,TGTGCCAGCAGTCCTCCGGACAGGGGGATCGGGCCCCAGCATTTT
few,TRBV3-1,-,16,TRBJ2-1,CASSLGGYADYNEQFF,TGTGCCAGCAGCCTGGGCGGATACGCGGACTACAATGAGCAGTTCTTC
-,TRBV21-1,-,15,TRBJ1-1,CASSKQGTGGLEAFF,TGTGCCAGCAGCAAACAAGGGACAGGAGGACTAGAAGCTTTCTTT
-,TRBV7-8,-,13,TRBJ1-5,CASSLAGPQPQHF,TGTGCCAGCAGCTTAGCAGGGCCACAGCCCCAGCATTTT
few,TRBV28,-,14,TRBJ1-2,CASILGGGSYGYTF,TGTGCCAGCATCCTAGGGGGAGGGAGCTATGGCTACACCTTC
-,TRBV27,-,13,TRBJ2-7,CASSPSTVGEQYF,TGTGCCAGCAGTCCCTCAACGGTGGGGGAGCAGTACTTC
-,TRBV10-3,-,16,TRBJ2-3,CAISEGASVTTDTQYF,TGTGCCATCAGTGAGGGGGCTAGCGTAACCACAGATACGCAGTATTTT
many,TRBV27,-,14,TRBJ1-2,CASTLLDTNYGYTF,TGTGCCAGCACGCTACTCGACACCAACTATGGCTACACCTTC
many,TRBV5-1,-,14,TRBJ1-5,CASSAGSLNQPQHF,TGCGCCAGCAGCGCCGGGTCCCTAAATCAGCCCCAGCATTTT
many,TRBV7-6,-,16,TRBJ2-2,CASSLASAPNTGELFF,TGTGCCAGCAGCTTAGCCTCGGCCCCGAACACCGGGGAGCTGTTTTTT
-,TRBV29-1,TRBD1,14,TRBJ2-7,CSGRTGVYPYEQYF,TGCAGCGGGAGGACAGGGGTATATCCCTACGAGCAGTACTTC
few,TRBV5-4,-,13,TRBJ1-1,CASSSRAGTEAFF,TGTGCCAGCAGCTCCCGTGCTGGCACTGAAGCTTTCTTT
-,TRBV20-1,-,13,TRBJ2-4,CSAPRQAKNIQYF,TGCAGTGCCCCCAGGCAGGCCAAAAACATTCAGTACTTC
many,TRBV2,TRBD1,16,TRBJ1-2,CARRGLHRGMVYGYTF,TGTGCCAGGAGAGGTCTACACAGGGGAATGGTGTATGGCTACACCTTC
-,TRBV29-1,-,14,TRBJ2-2,CSVGVVTGTGELFF,TGCAGCGTTGGGGTGGTGACGGGGACCGGGGAGCTGTTTTTT
few,TRBV5-4,-,12,TRBJ2-7,CASSTTDSEQYF,TGTGCCAGCAGCACCACCGACAGCGAGCAGTACTTC
-,TRBV5-4,TRBD1,16,TRBJ2-3,CASSLPGQGAHATQYF,TGTGCCAGCAGCTTGCCGGGACAGGGGGCGCATGCTACGCAGTATTTT
many,TRBV14,TRBD2,14,TRBJ2-1,CASSGLAVYNEQFF,TGTGCCAGCAGCGGACTAGCGGTATACAATGAGCAGTTCTTC
-,TRBV11-2,-,15,TRBJ2-7,CASSDFGKSSYEQYF,TGTGCCAGCAGTGACTTCGGGAAGAGCTCCTACGAGCAGTACTTC
few,TRBV21-1,-,12,TRBJ2-7,CASSKRGYEQYF,TGTGCCAGCAGCAAACGGGGTTACGAGCAGTACTTC
many,TRBV7-2,TRBD2,14,TRBJ2-1,CAILGTRNKKGQFF,TGTGCCATCCTAGGGACTAGGAATAAGAAGGGGCAGTTCTTC
-,TRBV28,TRBD2,15,TRBJ2-5,CASSLVAGGRETQYF,TGTGCCAGCAGTTTAGTAGCGGGAGGAAGAGAGACCCAGTACTTC
many,TRBV20-1,TRBD1,20,TRBJ1-5,CSATLFGGRTGSFWDQPQHF,TGCAGTGCTACCCTGTTTGGGGGTAGGACAGGGAGTTTTTGGGATCAGCCCCAGCATTTT
many,TRBV11-3,TRBD2,16,TRBJ2-2,CASSIRLAGNTGELFF,TGTGCCAGCAGCATAAGACTAGCGGGGAACACCGGGGAGCTGTTTTTT
few,TRBV3-1,TRBD2,14,TRBJ2-1,CASTDSGRAGEQFF,TGTGCCAGCACGGATAGCGGGAGGGCCGGGGAGCAGTTCTTC
many,TRBV6-6,-,14,TRBJ1-6,CASSYKGPDSPLHF,TGTGCCAGCAGTTACAAGGGGCCGGATTCACCCCTCCACTTT
few,TRBV14,-,14,TRBJ2-5,CASSHRGPTETQYF,TGTGCCAGCAGCCACCGGGGTCCGACAGAGACCCAGTACTTC
many,TRBV25-1,-,15,TRBJ1-6,CASSPRDRYNSPLHF,TGTGCCAGCAGCCCCCGGGACCGATATAATTCACCCCTCCACTTT
-,TRBV7-8,TRBD1,15,TRBJ1-2,CASSYRTGPLRGYTF,TGTGCCAGCAGCTACAGGACAGGGCCGCTTCGTGGCTACACCTTC
few,TRBV5-4,-,15,TRBJ2-5,CASSRGPGEEETQYF,TGTGCCAGCAGCCGGGGACCGGGAGAGGAGGAGACCCAGTACTTC
few,TRBV28,-,13,TRBJ2-7,CASSLSPSYEQYF,TGTGCCAGCAGTTTATCCCCTAGCTACGAGCAGTACTTC
many,TRBV12-3/TRBV12-4,-,13,TRBJ2-7,CASSPGPLPEQYF,TGTGCCAGCAGTCCCGGGCCCCTACCTGAGCAGTACTTC
many,TRBV4-1,-,12,TRBJ2-4,CASSQVEDIQYF,TGCGCCAGCAGCCAAGTCGAGGACATTCAGTACTTC
-,TRBV9,-,16,TRBJ2-5,CASSLPRWTSQETQYF,TGTGCCAGCAGCCTCCCCAGGTGGACTTCTCAAGAGACCCAGTACTTC
-,TRBV12-3/TRBV12-4,-,13,TRBJ1-5,CASRGDSGQPQHF,TGTGCCAGCAGGGGGGACTCTGGGCAGCCCCAGCATTTT
few,TRBV14,-,11,TRBJ2-4,CASSQYNIQYF,TGTGCCAGCAGCCAATACAACATTCAGTACTTC
-,TRBV28,-,19,TRBJ2-7,CASSLGTSWSHTSAYEQYF,TGTGCCAGCAGTTTAGGTACTAGCTGGTCCCATACCTCGGCCTACGAGCAGTACTTC
few,TRBV20-1,-,13,TRBJ2-5,CSGPEGGGETQYF,TGCAGTGGTCCGGAGGGGGGAGGAGAGACCCAGTACTTC
few,TRBV5-1,-,12,TRBJ2-3,CASSLEADTQYF,TGCGCCAGCAGCTTGGAAGCAGATACGCAGTATTTT
few,TRBV20-1,TRBD1,13,TRBJ1-2,CSASRTGGFGYTF,TGCAGTGCTTCCCGGACAGGGGGCTTTGGCTACACCTTC
few,TRBV7-3,-,15,TRBJ1-1,CASSPDGQAGTEAFF,TGTGCCAGCAGCCCAGACGGGCAGGCTGGCACTGAAGCTTTCTTT
-,TRBV7-9,TRBD2,15,TRBJ2-1,CASSLAGVQYNEQFF,TGTGCCAGCAGCCTAGCGGGAGTGCAGTACAATGAGCAGTTCTTC
-,TRBV7-6,TRBD1,17,TRBJ1-1,CASSHHTGGSLDTEAFF,TGTGCCAGCAGCCACCATACAGGGGGCTCTCTGGACACTGAAGCTTTCTTT